Following are 32 T cell receptor beta chains from one sample sequenced in a study of CD8 T cells in Susac syndrome. The authors reverse transcribed about 0.5 to 1 ug RNA with random hexamers. TCRdb re-called the immunoSEQ multiplex PCR reads with MiXCR, one entry per CDR3 protein. Of about 84,000 distinct CDR3 sequences in the sample, about 95% were seen once. Sample: CD8+ T cells from PBMCs. Receptors originate from a human donor with Susac syndrome.

In this sample, this clonotype turned up once. This chain uses TRBV28 with TRBJ2-5; 9 positions match TRBD1. CDR3 length: 17 amino acids. Trimming at V came to 3 bases and at J to 5 bases, leaving 13 bases not matched to a gene. CDR1 is MDHEN and CDR2 is SYDVKM in the germline V gene. The CDR3 DNA reads as TGTGCCAGCAGTTTCAACAGGGGGCGAGAATTTCCGGAGACCCAGTACTTC. Its translation: CASSFNRGREFPETQYF.

This rearrangement joins TRBV7-9 to TRBJ2-7; weak D call: TRBD2 (5 bases). V shed 5 bases and J shed 6 bases, with 17 bases lying between them. The CDR3 spans 14 residues. The germline gives CDR1 SEHNR, CDR2 FQNEAQ (reference sequence). CDR3 bases: TGTGCCAGCAGCCTAAAGCGGCCCCTTAGCGAGCAGTACTTC. The encoded protein is CASSLKRPLSEQYF. The full variable domain, in which reference TRBV7-9 and TRBJ2-7 provide the parts outside the CDR3, is DTGVSQNPRHKITKRGQNVTFRCDPISEHNRLYWYRQTLGQGPEFLTYFQNEAQLEKSRLLSDRFSAERPKGSFSTLEIQRTEQGDSAMYLCASSLKRPLSEQYFGPGTRLTVT.

V gene TRBV4-2 combines with J gene TRBJ2-7; a weak D match, TRBD2 (6 bases). CDR3 length equals 11 residues. Germline V gives CDR1 LGHNA, CDR2 YNFKEQ. V was cut by 4 bases and J by 7 bases, with 8 bases left in between. CDR3 region: CASSLAGEQYF. The CDR3 nucleotides read TGTGCCAGCAGCCTCGCGGGGGAGCAGTACTTC.

This chain connects TRBV7-8 to TRBJ2-1, with D possibly matching TRBD1 (5 bases). This CDR3 is built from 16 residues. Trimming took off 4 bases at V and 8 bases at J, with 21 bases between the two ends. The germline CDR1 and CDR2 sequences are SGHVS and FQNEAQ. The CDR3 here is CASSSSQGGTMYEQFF. The CDR3 DNA is TGTGCCAGCAGCTCTTCGCAGGGCGGTACTATGTATGAGCAGTTCTTC.

The chain joins TRBV27 to TRBJ1-2; D gene uncertain. Per the germline V gene, CDR1 is MNHEY and CDR2 is SMNVEV (reference sequence). This CDR3 comprises 13 residues. Trimming took 5 bases from V and 0 from J, leaving 7 bases between them. CDR3 DNA: TGTGCCAGCAGTACGTCCCCTAACTATGGCTACACCTTC. Amino acid sequence: CASSTSPNYGYTF.

This clonotype was counted only a few times. This chain joins TRBV7-9 and TRBJ2-5, with D possibly being TRBD2 (6 bases). This CDR3 is 12 amino acids long. V lost 6 bases and J lost 4, with 9 bases in between. Germline V gene data show CDR1 as SEHNR and CDR2 as FQNEAQ (reference sequence). The CDR3 is CASRKEGETQYF. The DNA of the CDR3 is TGTGCCAGCAGGAAGGAGGGAGAGACCCAGTACTTC.

V and J are TRBV4-1 and TRBJ1-2, with 7 nucleotides matching TRBD1. The V gene end was trimmed by 2 bases and the J gene end by 4 bases; junction bases not matched to a gene: 7. Germline values: CDR1 MGHRA, CDR2 YSYEKL. The CDR3 is made up of 15 amino acids. The CDR3 protein is CASSQPRQGPYGYTF. Here the CDR3 DNA reads TGCGCCAGCAGCCAACCCCGACAGGGACCCTATGGCTACACCTTC.

V usage is TRBV20-1 and J usage is TRBJ1-2; a weak D match, TRBD1 (5 bases). The germline V gene has CDR1 DFQATT and CDR2 SNEGSKA (reference sequence). V shed 1 base and J shed 5 bases, with 17 bases lying between them. CDR3 length equals 15 residues. CDR3 amino acids: CSARVYFPGRYGYTF. The CDR3 DNA reads as TGCAGTGCTAGAGTATATTTCCCAGGGAGGTATGGCTACACCTTC.

This clonotype was observed a few times. The chain has TRBV6-1 and TRBJ1-1; possibly TRBD1 for D (5 bases). Germline V gene lookup returns CDR1 MNHNS and CDR2 SASEGT. The V end was cut by 6 bases, the J end by 14 bases, with 25 bases between. CDR3 size: 14 residues. The CDR3 region has the DNA TGTGCCAGCAGCCCCGTAGGTCCCTCAGGGAGGAGGTTCTTT. Translated, it gives CASSPVGPSGRRFF.

The chain recombines TRBV5-1 with TRBJ2-1; 8 bases are shared with TRBD1. The CDR3 sequence is 15 residues long. CDR1 is SGHRS, CDR2 YFSETQ, per germline. After removal of 3 bases from V and 5 bases from J, the junction contained 7 bases not matched to a gene. This chain's CDR3 is CASSSGDRGNNEQFF. In DNA, the CDR3 is TGCGCCAGCAGCTCCGGAGACAGGGGTAACAATGAGCAGTTCTTC.

This clonotype was seen a few times. The rearrangement uses TRBV27 and TRBJ1-5; 8 bases line up with TRBD1. Germline CDR1 reads MNHEY; CDR2 reads SMNVEV (reference sequence). V shed 5 bases, J shed 3 bases, and the junction held 3 bases outside the gene matches. This CDR3 contains 14 residues. The CDR3 spells CASSPTGDNQPQHF. Written as DNA, the CDR3 is TGTGCCAGCAGTCCGACAGGGGACAATCAGCCCCAGCATTTT.

This clonotype was recorded a few times. The chain couples TRBV27 to TRBJ2-3; perhaps TRBD2 as D (5 bases). The V and J ends lost 4 bases and 5 bases respectively, with 13 bases between them. The CDR3 consists of 14 residues. Looked up from germline, CDR1 is MNHEY and CDR2 is SMNVEV (reference sequence). In nucleotides, the CDR3 is TGTGCCAGCAGTTCGGACCTAAGCGGAGATACGCAGTATTTT. Protein product: CASSSDLSGDTQYF.

The gene calls are TRBV5-4 and TRBJ2-3, with TRBD2 as a possible D gene (7 bases). This CDR3 is 17 amino acids long. The germline V and J ends were trimmed by 4 bases and 3 bases, with 21 bases remaining between them. Per the germline V gene, CDR1 is SGHNT and CDR2 is YYREEE (reference sequence). The DNA of the CDR3 is TGTGCCAGCAGCCTACTCACAGGACTAGGGGGAACAGATACGCAGTATTTT. It specifies CASSLLTGLGGTDTQYF. The variable domain in full, with the rest retrieved from reference TRBV5-4 and TRBJ2-3, is ETGVTQSPTHLIKTRGQQVTLRCSSQSGHNTVSWYQQALGQGPQFIFQYYREEENGRGNFPPRFSGLQFPNYSSELNVNALELDDSALYLCASSLLTGLGGTDTQYFGPGTRLTVL.

The chain carries TRBV28 and TRBJ2-5, with 9 bases matching TRBD2. V trimming: 8 bases; J trimming: 2 bases; junction bases outside the gene matches: 9. The CDR3 spans 15 residues. Germline CDR1 and CDR2: MDHEN and SYDVKM. CDR3 in amino acids: CASRAGGGIQETQYF. CDR3 DNA sequence: TGTGCCAGCCGAGCGGGGGGAGGGATACAAGAGACCCAGTACTTC.

This sequence joins TRBV28 and TRBJ2-7, with 8 nucleotides matching TRBD2. From germline, CDR1 is MDHEN and CDR2 SYDVKM. This CDR3 region has 14 residues. Losses at the gene ends were 11 bases for V and 4 bases for J; bases not matched to a gene: 13. CDR3 amino acids: CASLSLASGYEQYF. As DNA, the CDR3 is TGTGCCTCCCTATCCCTAGCTAGCGGGTACGAGCAGTACTTC.

This clonotype was observed once. CDR3 bases: TGTGCCAGCAGCTTAGCTCAGGGCTCAAACACTGAAGCTTTCTTT. Its translation: CASSLAQGSNTEAFF. The chain employs TRBV7-9 and TRBJ1-1; D perhaps matches TRBD1 (5 bases). Germline V gene sequence: CDR1 SEHNR, CDR2 FQNEAQ (reference sequence). Trimming removed 0 bases from V and 2 bases from J, with 10 bases in between. This CDR3 comprises 15 residues.

The chain is built from TRBV30 and TRBJ2-3; possible D gene TRBD2, 6 bases. Germline V gives CDR1 GTSNPN, CDR2 SVGIG (reference sequence). The ends were cut back, 2 bases at V and 1 base at J, with 7 bases in the middle. This CDR3 has 13 residues. The CDR3 sequence: CAWSWGGTDTQYF. In DNA, the CDR3 is TGTGCCTGGAGTTGGGGGGGCACAGATACGCAGTATTTT.

The chain uses TRBV6-2 or TRBV6-3 and TRBJ1-1; unclear D gene. The germline CDR1 and CDR2 sequences are MNHEY and SVGEGT. The CDR3 extends over 12 amino acids. The V and J ends lost 2 bases and 5 bases respectively, with 6 bases between them. The CDR3 region has the DNA TGTGCCAGCAGTTACGATGGGACTGAAGCTTTCTTT. This encodes CASSYDGTEAFF.

This chain uses TRBV5-6 with TRBJ2-4, with D perhaps given as TRBD1 or TRBD2 (5 bases each). The V end lost 0 bases, the J end lost 7 bases, and 8 bases lay between the germline ends. Germline V gene data show CDR1 as SGHDT and CDR2 as YYEEEE. This CDR3 comprises 13 residues. The CDR3 is CASSLGDPNIQYF. Here the CDR3 DNA reads TGTGCCAGCAGCTTGGGGGACCCCAACATTCAGTACTTC.

J is TRBJ1-1 and V is TRBV20-1; D gene unclear. This CDR3 is 17 amino acids long. Germline CDR1 DFQATT, CDR2 SNEGSKA (reference sequence). Trimming removed 0 bases from V and 1 base from J, with 18 bases in between. CDR3 nucleotide sequence: TGCAGTGCTAGAGATTCCATCTACCAGGTCGAGAACACTGAAGCTTTCTTT. Amino acids: CSARDSIYQVENTEAFF.

The chain recombines TRBV20-1 with TRBJ2-1; D remains unclear. V dropped 0 bases and J dropped 4 bases, with 22 bases sitting between them. The CDR3 loop spans 18 amino acids. Germline loops: CDR1 DFQATT, CDR2 SNEGSKA (reference sequence). CDR3 in amino acids: CSARESEISRLNYNEQFF. Here the CDR3 DNA reads TGCAGTGCTAGAGAGTCGGAAATCAGTAGATTGAATTACAATGAGCAGTTCTTC.

V and J are TRBV3-1 and TRBJ2-7, with TRBD2 matching over 10 bases. Germline-derived CDR1 and CDR2 are LGHDT and YNNKEL (reference sequence). The length of the CDR3 is 15 residues. The V segment lost 1 base and the J segment 2 bases; nucleotides outside the gene matches: 2. In DNA form, the CDR3 reads TGTGCCAGCAGCCAAGGGCTAGCGGGAGCCTACGAGCAGTACTTC. It encodes CASSQGLAGAYEQYF.

The chain recombines TRBV20-1 with TRBJ2-7, with D possibly matching TRBD1 (5 bases). This CDR3 region has 14 residues. V lost 6 bases and J lost 2, with 17 bases in between. From germline, CDR1 is DFQATT and CDR2 SNEGSKA (reference sequence). CDR3 nucleotide sequence: TGCAGTGCCCCGTCCAGGGCGACGACCTACGAGCAGTACTTC. This gives the protein CSAPSRATTYEQYF.

The V and J genes are TRBV11-2 and TRBJ2-5; 11 bases line up with TRBD2. Germline CDR1 is SGHAT and CDR2 is FQNNGV. Trimming removed 1 base from V and 4 bases from J; junction bases left unmatched: 8. The CDR3 has 17 amino acids. The CDR3 DNA reads TGTGCCAGCAGCTTAGGATTAGCGGGAGGGCCGCGAGAGACCCAGTACTTC. This codes for CASSLGLAGGPRETQYF.

The chain's CDR3 is CASRTTRPQHF. CDR3 in DNA: TGTGCCAGCAGAACTACCAGGCCCCAGCATTTT. The J gene is TRBJ1-5, the V gene TRBV9; D unresolved. Germline-derived CDR1 and CDR2 are SGDLS and YYNGEE. The CDR3 loop spans 11 amino acids. Trimming removed 5 bases from V and 9 bases from J, with 9 bases in between.

The chain combines TRBV15 with TRBJ2-5; tentative D call: TRBD2 (5 bases). Deletions cut 5 bases from V and 7 bases from J, with 11 bases between. The CDR3 contains 12 residues. Germline V gene lookup returns CDR1 LNHNV and CDR2 YYDKDF (reference sequence). The CDR3 nucleotides are TGTGCCACCAGCGTAGCGTCGGGGACCCAGTACTTC. Translating gives CATSVASGTQYF.

This clonotype came up once. The V call is TRBV13, the J call TRBJ2-5; D perhaps matches TRBD2 (5 bases). CDR1 is PRHDT, CDR2 FYEKMQ, per germline (reference sequence). CDR3 size: 15 residues. Trimming took off 0 bases at V and 3 bases at J, with 11 bases between the two ends. The CDR3 is CASSLGFGGKETQYF. CDR3 bases: TGTGCCAGCAGCTTAGGGTTTGGAGGTAAAGAGACCCAGTACTTC.

V and J are TRBV20-1 and TRBJ2-7; D tentatively fits TRBD1 or TRBD2 (6 bases each). V lost 6 bases and J 3 bases, leaving 15 bases between the germline ends. The CDR3 is 13 amino acids. The germline CDR1 and CDR2 sequences are DFQATT and SNEGSKA (reference sequence). The CDR3 region is CSAVGGQIYEQYF. The CDR3, as DNA: TGCAGTGCCGTAGGGGGGCAGATCTACGAGCAGTACTTC.

This chain connects TRBV23-1 to TRBJ2-6, with a tentative D call TRBD1 (6 bases). TRBV23-1 is an open reading frame, and its role is uncertain. Trimming stripped 9 bases from V and 0 bases from J, with 9 bases between. The CDR3 is 14 residues long. The CDR3 here is CARDSYSGANVLTF. For the CDR3, the DNA is TGCGCCAGGGACAGCTACTCTGGGGCCAACGTCCTGACTTTC.

The rearrangement uses TRBV18 and TRBJ2-1, with 9 bases lining up with TRBD2. Germline CDR1 reads KGHSH; CDR2 reads LQKENI. V lost 1 base and J lost 0; bases outside the gene matches: 4. CDR3 length: 17 amino acids. CDR3 DNA: TGTGCCAGCTCACCACTGCGGGGGGGCAGCTCCTACAATGAGCAGTTCTTC. Its translation is CASSPLRGGSSYNEQFF. The whole variable domain, filled in from reference TRBV18 and TRBJ2-1, reads NAGVMQNPRHLVRRRGQEARLRCSPMKGHSHVYWYRQLPEEGLKFMVYLQKENIIDESGMPKERFSAEFPKEGPSILRIQQVVRGDSAAYFCASSPLRGGSSYNEQFFGPGTRLTVL.

This chain joins TRBV24-1 and TRBJ2-2; possible D gene TRBD1, 6 bases. This CDR3 spans 12 amino acids. Per germline, CDR1 KGHDR and CDR2 SFDVKD. V lost 7 bases and J 8 bases, leaving 10 bases between the germline ends. The CDR3 DNA reads TGTGCCACCAGCCAGGGGATAGGGGAGCTGTTTTTT. Its protein product is CATSQGIGELFF.

This clonotype was seen only a few times. This chain connects TRBV4-2 to TRBJ1-5; D is perhaps TRBD1 (5 bases). Germline V gene data show CDR1 as LGHNA and CDR2 as YNFKEQ. The CDR3 is 14 amino acids. Trimming removed 0 bases from V and 7 bases from J, with 10 bases in between. CDR3 in amino acids: CASSQDWGIQPQHF. DNA for the CDR3: TGTGCCAGCAGCCAAGATTGGGGGATCCAGCCCCAGCATTTT.